The subject of this entry is one T cell receptor beta chain. The antigen remains unidentified. The PCR used 60 Vbeta and 13 Jbeta primers. Libraries were prepared by immunoSEQ multiplex PCR; TCRdb keeps only in-frame clonotypes and omits some of them. The sample has 150,000 to 200,000 clones; roughly 75% are singletons. Trimming removed 1 base at V and 5 bases at J, with 5 bases between. Per the germline V gene, CDR1 is SGHTA and CDR2 is FQGNSA. The CDR3 length is 12 residues. The data are from a study of cytomegalovirus exposure and HLA in healthy donors. Study-level results: A further, later analysis showed that HLA-associated TCR beta chains (compared with equally common others) were more clonally expanded. The study reported that TCR beta sequences accurately predicted HLA-A and HLA-B alleles in most subjects. It was 150 to 200 TCR beta chains that were listed as cytomegalovirus-associated. TRBV6-2, TRBV6-3 and some other V segments were unresolvable in 87-base-pair reads.

This TCR was sampled from a woman in her twenties or thirties in good health and CMV-seronegative. The chain has TRBV7-2 and TRBJ1-2, with D unclear. The sample taken for sequencing was PBMCs. The CDR3 coding sequence is TGTGCCAGCAGCTTAGACGGTTATGGCTACACCTTC. Translation gives CASSLDGYGYTF.